This T cell receptor (beta chain) was observed in a study of T cells in Graves' hyperthyroidism and ophthalmopathy. RNA transcripts yielded amplified TCR beta CDR3 regions. Carried out on the TCR CDR3, a first-round RT-PCR used the HTBI primer set. TCRdb reprocessed the multiplex PCR reads via MiXCR and lists one record per CDR3 protein. The repertoire holds 700,000 to 850,000 distinct CDR3 sequences, with around a third as singletons. Many counts were recorded for this clonotype. The length of the CDR3 is 13 residues. V lost 6 bases to trimming and J lost 6 bases; unmatched junction nucleotides: 6. Germline loops: CDR1 DFQATT, CDR2 SNEGSKA (reference sequence). Extraction of PBMCs used around 9.6 ml of fresh peripheral blood.

The rearrangement links TRBV20-1 to TRBJ1-5; TRBD1 matches 9 bases. Sequencing was done on a sample of blood. The origin of this receptor is a woman aged 40 to 50 with Graves' hyperthyroidism. CDR3 loop: CSALKQGAQPQHF. In DNA form, the CDR3 reads TGCAGTGCGCTGAAACAGGGGGCTCAGCCCCAGCATTTT.